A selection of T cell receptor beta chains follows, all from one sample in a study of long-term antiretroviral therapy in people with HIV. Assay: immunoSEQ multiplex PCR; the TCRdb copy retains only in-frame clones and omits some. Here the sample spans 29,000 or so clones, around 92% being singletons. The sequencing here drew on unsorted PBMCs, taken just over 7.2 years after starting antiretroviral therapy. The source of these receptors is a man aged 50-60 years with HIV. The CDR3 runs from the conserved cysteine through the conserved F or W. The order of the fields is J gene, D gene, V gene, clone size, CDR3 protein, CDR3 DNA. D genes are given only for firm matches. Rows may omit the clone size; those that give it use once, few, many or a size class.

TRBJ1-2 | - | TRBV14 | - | CASSQDPRFYGYTF | TGTGCCAGCAGCCAAGATCCGCGCTTCTATGGCTACACCTTC
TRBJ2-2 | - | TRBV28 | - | CASSLRGRELFF | TGTGCCAGCAGTTTAAGAGGACGGGAGCTGTTTTTT
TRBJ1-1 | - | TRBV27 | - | CASSWGLDREAFF | TGTGCCAGCAGTTGGGGCCTAGACAGGGAAGCTTTCTTT
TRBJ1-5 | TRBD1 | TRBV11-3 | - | CASRRTGRGNQPQHF | TGTGCCAGCAGACGGACAGGGAGGGGGAATCAGCCCCAGCATTTT
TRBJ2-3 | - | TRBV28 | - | CASSGVGTTKNTQYF | TGTGCCAGCAGCGGAGTAGGGACAACCAAGAATACGCAGTATTTT
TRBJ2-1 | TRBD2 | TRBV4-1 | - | CASSQAGLADNEQFF | TGCGCCAGCAGCCAAGCGGGACTAGCGGATAATGAGCAGTTCTTC
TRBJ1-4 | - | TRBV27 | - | CASSLSGNEKLFF | TGTGCCAGCAGTTTATCAGGGAATGAAAAACTGTTTTTT
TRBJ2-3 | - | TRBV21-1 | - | CASSKVLRDRGSTDTQYF | TGTGCCAGCAGCAAAGTGCTGAGGGACAGGGGTAGCACAGATACGCAGTATTTT
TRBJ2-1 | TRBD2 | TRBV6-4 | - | CASSPSGGLAEQFF | TGTGCCAGCAGTCCTAGCGGGGGGTTAGCTGAGCAGTTCTTC
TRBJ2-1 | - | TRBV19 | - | CASSPRGGGQFF | TGTGCCAGTAGTCCCCGTGGGGGTGGGCAGTTCTTC
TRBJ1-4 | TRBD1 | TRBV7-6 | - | CASSLSGQGMDEKLFF | TGTGCCAGCAGCTTATCAGGACAGGGGATGGATGAAAAACTGTTTTTT
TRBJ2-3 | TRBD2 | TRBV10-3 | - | CAISELADTDTQYF | TGTGCCATCAGCGAACTAGCGGACACAGATACGCAGTATTTT
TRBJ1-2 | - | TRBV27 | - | CASSPGTGFGYTF | TGTGCCAGCAGTCCGGGGACGGGTTTCGGCTACACCTTC
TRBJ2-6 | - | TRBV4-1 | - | CASSQATGTGANVLTF | TGCGCCAGCAGCCAAGCCACCGGGACGGGGGCCAACGTCCTGACTTTC
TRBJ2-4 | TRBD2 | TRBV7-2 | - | CASSLDGSGGAFTKNIQYF | TGTGCCAGCAGCTTAGACGGTAGCGGGGGGGCTTTTACCAAAAACATTCAGTACTTC
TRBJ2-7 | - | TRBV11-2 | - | CASSLDSYEQYF | TGTGCCAGCAGCTTAGACAGCTACGAGCAGTACTTC
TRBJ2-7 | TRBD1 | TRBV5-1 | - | CASSLSDRAYEQYF | TGCGCCAGCAGCCTCAGTGACAGGGCCTACGAGCAGTACTTC
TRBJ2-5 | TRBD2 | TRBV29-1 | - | CSAPLGGSETQYF | TGCAGCGCCCCCTTGGGGGGGTCGGAGACCCAGTACTTC
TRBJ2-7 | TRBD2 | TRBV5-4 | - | CASRSGGRGGAGEQYF | TGTGCCAGCAGATCTGGCGGTCGCGGGGGGGCCGGCGAGCAGTACTTC
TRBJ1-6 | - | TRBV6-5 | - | CASSYSSQGGSPLHF | TGTGCCAGCAGTTACTCGAGTCAGGGAGGGTCACCCCTCCACTTT
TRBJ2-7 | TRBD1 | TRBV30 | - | CAWSDGRGHEQYF | TGTGCCTGGAGTGATGGCAGGGGGCACGAGCAGTACTTC
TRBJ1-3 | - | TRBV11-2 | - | CASSLSGGTGNTIYF | TGTGCCAGCAGCTTAAGCGGGGGGACTGGAAACACCATATATTTT
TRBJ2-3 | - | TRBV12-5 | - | CASGGGSDTQYF | TGTGCTAGTGGTGGGGGATCGGATACGCAGTATTTT
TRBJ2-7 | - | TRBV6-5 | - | CASRPYRGGSYEQYF | TGTGCCAGCAGGCCCTACAGGGGAGGCTCCTACGAGCAGTACTTC
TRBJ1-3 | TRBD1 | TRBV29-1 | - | CSVERGPGNTIYF | TGCAGCGTTGAAAGGGGGCCTGGAAACACCATATATTTT
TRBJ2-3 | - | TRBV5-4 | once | CASSSAESRTDTQYF | TGTGCCAGCAGCTCCGCTGAATCGCGCACAGATACGCAGTATTTT
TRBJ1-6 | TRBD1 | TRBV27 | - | CASSFLTGEGNSPLHF | TGTGCCAGCAGTTTCCTGACAGGGGAGGGAAATTCACCCCTCCACTTT
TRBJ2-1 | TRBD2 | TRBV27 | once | CASSSGGSEQFF | TGTGCCAGCAGTTCGGGGGGAAGCGAGCAGTTCTTC
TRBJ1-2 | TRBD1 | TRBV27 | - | CASSFLSTGSGYTF | TGTGCCAGCAGTTTCCTTTCGACAGGGAGTGGCTACACCTTC
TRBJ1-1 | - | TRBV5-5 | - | CASSLVGSPMSTEAFF | TGTGCCAGCAGCTTGGTTGGGTCGCCCATGAGCACTGAAGCTTTCTTT
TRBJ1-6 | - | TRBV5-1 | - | CASSTGHAEVAPLHF | TGCGCCAGCAGCACCGGACATGCGGAGGTAGCACCCCTCCACTTT
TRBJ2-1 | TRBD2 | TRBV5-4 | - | CASSSGTSGGPYNEQFF | TGTGCCAGCAGCTCCGGGACTAGCGGGGGTCCCTACAATGAGCAGTTCTTC
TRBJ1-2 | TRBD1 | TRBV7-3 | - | CASSPTGDSGYGYTF | TGTGCCAGCAGCCCTACAGGGGATTCCGGCTATGGCTACACCTTC
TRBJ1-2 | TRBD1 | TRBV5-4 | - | CASSSVRTGVNYGYTF | TGTGCCAGCAGCTCGGTCCGGACAGGGGTTAACTATGGCTACACCTTC
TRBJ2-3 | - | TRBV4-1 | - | CASSQGPAGGTDTQYF | TGCGCCAGCAGCCAAGGACCTGCAGGGGGCACAGATACGCAGTATTTT
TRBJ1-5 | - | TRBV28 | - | CASSPPPAQPQHF | TGTGCCAGCAGTCCCCCACCGGCTCAGCCCCAGCATTTT
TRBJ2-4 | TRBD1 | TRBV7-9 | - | CASSGGQGKAKNIQYF | TGTGCCAGCAGCGGTGGACAGGGGAAAGCCAAAAACATTCAGTACTTC
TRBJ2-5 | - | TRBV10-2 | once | CASSLVQETQYF | TGCGCCAGCAGTCTTGTTCAAGAGACCCAGTACTTC
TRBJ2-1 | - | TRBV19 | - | CASSVNYEQFF | TGTGCCAGTAGTGTAAACTATGAGCAGTTCTTC
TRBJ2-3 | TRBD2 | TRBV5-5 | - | CASSFRAGGDTQYF | TGTGCCAGCAGCTTTAGGGCGGGGGGCGATACGCAGTATTTT
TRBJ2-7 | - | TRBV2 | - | CASSERDVQYF | TGTGCCAGCAGTGAAAGAGATGTGCAGTACTTC
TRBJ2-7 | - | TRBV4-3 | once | CASSQGPRASYEQYF | TGCGCCAGCAGCCAAGGTCCCAGAGCCTCCTACGAGCAGTACTTC